What follows describes a single TCR beta chain. The data belong to a study of shared clonotypes between healthy human individuals. The table came from immunoSEQ multiplex PCR; TCRdb's copy has only in-frame clones and leaves some out. The sample carries 550,000 to 800,000 clones, around 74% recorded once. Trimming took 4 bases from V and 7 from J, leaving 13 bases between them. The length of the CDR3 is 14 residues. The germline gives CDR1 SNHLY, CDR2 FYNNEI. The V gene is TRBV2, the J gene TRBJ1-4; D ambiguous. The receptor's source is a woman under 40 in good health. The source material was memory CD4+ T cells sorted from blood. The subset denotes: CD45RA-negative fraction. CDR3 nucleotide sequence: TGTGCCAGCAGTGGGCAAACACGGGGTGAAAAACTGTTTTTT. Amino acid sequence: CASSGQTRGEKLFF.